The rows below give T cell receptor beta chains drawn from one sample of a study of radiation and T cells in renal cell carcinoma. The repertoire was sequenced with immunoSEQ multiplex PCR; TCRdb's copy has only in-frame clones and lacks some. Of roughly 120,000 clones in the sample, about 81% were seen once. Sequenced here: blood, sampled from a patient whose treatment included radiotherapy and nephrectomy. Receptors were obtained from an older woman with renal cell carcinoma. CDR3s include the opening cysteine and the closing phenylalanine or tryptophan. The D gene is left open where the match is weak. Size is omitted from some rows. Given values are once, few, many or a class for expanded clones.

>-|-|TRBV7-3|TRBJ2-2
CASSVVGGELFF
TGTGCCAGCAGCGTAGTGGGCGGGGAGCTGTTTTTT
>TRBD1|-|TRBV5-1|TRBJ2-1
CATRKGDREYNEQFF
TGCGCCACCCGAAAGGGGGACAGGGAATACAATGAGCAGTTCTTC
>-|-|TRBV7-6|TRBJ1-2
CASSQAGGYRVDYGYTF
TGTGCCAGCAGTCAAGCGGGCGGATATAGGGTTGACTATGGCTACACCTTC
>-|-|TRBV4-1|TRBJ2-7
CASSQDRDYEQYF
TGCGCCAGCAGCCAAGATAGGGACTACGAGCAGTACTTC
>-|-|TRBV7-2|TRBJ1-2
CASTKGGGYYGYTF
TGTGCCAGCACCAAGGGAGGGGGGTACTATGGCTACACCTTC
>TRBD1|-|TRBV29-1|TRBJ1-2
CSVSGGLYGYTF
TGCAGCGTGTCAGGGGGCCTCTATGGCTACACCTTC
>-|-|TRBV6-5|TRBJ1-5
CASSRGRSNQPQHF
TGTGCCAGCAGTCGGGGGCGCAGCAATCAGCCCCAGCATTTT
>-|-|TRBV28|TRBJ1-1
CASSLRTLEAFF
TGTGCCAGCAGTTTACGGACTCTTGAAGCTTTCTTT
>TRBD1|-|TRBV27|TRBJ1-3
CASKRGTGSGNTIYF
TGTGCCAGCAAAAGGGGGACAGGGAGCGGAAACACCATATATTTT
>TRBD1|-|TRBV28|TRBJ1-6
CASSPLGQGKSPLHF
TGTGCCAGCAGTCCCCTAGGACAGGGAAAATCACCCCTCCACTTT
>-|-|TRBV19|TRBJ1-2
CASSIGAGTGYTF
TGTGCCAGTAGTATTGGGGCAGGAACTGGCTACACCTTC
>-|-|TRBV29-1|TRBJ2-1
CSADSLSYNEQFF
TGCAGCGCCGACAGTTTATCCTACAATGAGCAGTTCTTC
>-|-|TRBV10-2|TRBJ2-6
CASRGETRANVLTF
TGCGCCAGCAGGGGCGAGACTAGAGCCAACGTCCTGACTTTC
>-|-|TRBV5-1|TRBJ2-4
CASSFTRDTKNIQYF
TGCGCCAGCAGCTTTACCCGGGACACCAAAAACATTCAGTACTTC
>-|few|TRBV7-2|TRBJ2-1
CASSLDDVDEQFF
TGTGCCAGCAGCTTAGACGATGTGGATGAGCAGTTCTTC
>TRBD1|-|TRBV5-1|TRBJ1-1
CASSLHRGGTEAFF
TGCGCCAGCAGCCTCCACAGGGGCGGAACTGAAGCTTTCTTT
>-|-|TRBV6-1|TRBJ2-7
CASSEVRSAPYF
TGTGCCAGCAGTGAAGTCCGATCGGCTCCGTACTTC
>-|once|TRBV5-1|TRBJ1-4
CASSLAHARNEKLFF
TGCGCCAGCAGCTTGGCACACGCACGAAATGAAAAACTGTTTTTT
>TRBD1|-|TRBV27|TRBJ1-1
CASSLIQGGTEAFF
TGTGCCAGCAGTTTGATACAGGGGGGAACTGAAGCTTTCTTT
>TRBD1|-|TRBV9|TRBJ1-4
CASSNTPTGGYGEKLFF
TGTGCCAGCAGCAACACACCCACAGGGGGCTACGGTGAAAAACTGTTTTTT
>-|-|TRBV5-1|TRBJ1-1
CASSYRGRDTEAFF
TGCGCCAGCAGCTACCGAGGTCGGGACACTGAAGCTTTCTTT
>-|-|TRBV6-1|TRBJ1-5
CASSERPPGYSNQPQHF
TGTGCCAGCAGTGAACGCCCTCCGGGGTATAGCAATCAGCCCCAGCATTTT